The source of this TCR beta chain is a study of T cell responses to AZD1222 COVID-19 vaccine. V dropped 4 bases and J dropped 8; count of bases not matched to a gene: 5. The CDR3 has 12 residues. Looked up from germline, CDR1 is SGHRS and CDR2 is YFSETQ. Study-level findings and limits: With two AZD1222 doses given, Spike-specific TCR breadth and depth both rose.

As concerns this clone: The antigen is undetermined.

This table comes from immunoSEQ multiplex PCR, and its TCRdb copy is limited to in-frame clones, with some not included. The sample has about 110,000 clones, over 90% seen once. This TCR was sampled from an adult who received the AZD1222 COVID-19 vaccine. This chain links TRBV5-1 with TRBJ1-1, with 7 bases identical to TRBD1. The input for sequencing was peripheral blood, taken 28 days after the second AZD1222 dose. CDR3 DNA: TGCGCCAGCAGCCCAGGGGGGCTCGAAGCTTTCTTT. Translation: CASSPGGLEAFF.